This TCR beta chain was recorded in a study of blood T cells in healthy people across ages. For the second PCR, which ran for about 7 to 11 cycles, a sample-barcoded 5' primer and a J-beta primer mix were used. TCRdb re-called the 5' RACE reads with MiXCR, one entry per CDR3 protein. The repertoire consists of under 2,000,000 distinct CDR3 sequences, with about 50% occurring once and the leading ten covering about 2.1%. From germline, CDR1 is MNHNS and CDR2 SASEGT. The CDR3 is 15 amino acids. The J segment lost 12 bases and the V segment lost 4 bases, leaving 14 bases of the junction unmatched. Specimen: blood. The chain uses TRBV6-1 and TRBJ1-2; 10 bases align to TRBD1. The origin of this receptor is a woman aged 40-49 years in good health. The CDR3 DNA is TGTGCCAGCAGTGTCGACAGGGGGCTTGAAACTGAGGACACCTTC. Encoded protein: CASSVDRGLETEDTF.